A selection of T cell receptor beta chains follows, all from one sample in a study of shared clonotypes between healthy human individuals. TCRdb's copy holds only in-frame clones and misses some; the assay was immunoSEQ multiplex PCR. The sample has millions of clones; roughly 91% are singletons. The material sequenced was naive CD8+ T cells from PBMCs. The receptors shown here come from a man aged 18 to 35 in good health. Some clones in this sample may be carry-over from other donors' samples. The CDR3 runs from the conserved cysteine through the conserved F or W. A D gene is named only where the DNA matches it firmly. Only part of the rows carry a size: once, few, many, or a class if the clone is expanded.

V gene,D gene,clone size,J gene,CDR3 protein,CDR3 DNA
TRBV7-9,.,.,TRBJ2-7,CASSRLQGSRQYF,TGTGCCAGCAGCCGCTTACAGGGATCGAGGCAGTACTTC
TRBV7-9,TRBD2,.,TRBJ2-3,CASSLPSGTSRDTQYF,TGTGCCAGCAGCTTACCGTCCGGGACTAGCCGCGATACGCAGTATTTT
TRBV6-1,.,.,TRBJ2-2,CASSVWGLADTGELFF,TGTGCCAGCAGTGTTTGGGGACTGGCCGACACCGGGGAGCTGTTTTTT
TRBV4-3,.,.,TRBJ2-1,CASSQEFENEQFF,TGCGCCAGCAGCCAAGAATTTGAGAATGAGCAGTTCTTC
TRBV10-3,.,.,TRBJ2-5,CAISGEGRETQYF,TGTGCCATCAGTGGAGAGGGGCGGGAGACCCAGTACTTC
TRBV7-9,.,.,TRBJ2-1,CASSPSIPSSVYNEQFF,TGTGCCAGCAGTCCCTCTATCCCCTCTAGCGTGTACAATGAGCAGTTCTTC
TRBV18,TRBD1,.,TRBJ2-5,CASSGGQMYQETQYF,TGTGCCAGCTCAGGGGGACAGATGTACCAAGAGACCCAGTACTTC
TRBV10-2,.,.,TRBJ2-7,CASSPPGLYEQYF,TGCGCCAGCAGTCCTCCGGGCCTCTACGAGCAGTACTTC
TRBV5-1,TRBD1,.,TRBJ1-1,CASSLATGGIENTEAFF,TGCGCCAGCAGCTTGGCCACAGGGGGCATAGAGAACACTGAAGCTTTCTTT
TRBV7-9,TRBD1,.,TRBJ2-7,CASSPSEGGPYEQYF,TGTGCCAGCAGCCCATCGGAAGGGGGCCCCTACGAGCAGTACTTC
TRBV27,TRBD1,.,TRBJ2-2,CASRTRDRDTGELFF,TGTGCCAGCAGGACCCGGGACAGGGATACCGGGGAGCTGTTTTTT
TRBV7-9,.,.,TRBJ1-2,CASSLGHSYGYTF,TGTGCCAGCAGCTTGGGACACTCATATGGCTACACCTTC
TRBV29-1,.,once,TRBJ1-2,CSVDEVRPNYGYTF,TGCAGCGTTGATGAGGTCAGACCTAACTATGGCTACACCTTC
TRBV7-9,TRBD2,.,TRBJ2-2,CASGERLAGTEGGELFF,TGTGCCAGCGGAGAGAGACTAGCGGGGACCGAGGGCGGGGAGCTGTTTTTT
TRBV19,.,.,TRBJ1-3,CAASGPRSGNTIYF,TGTGCCGCCTCCGGGCCCCGCTCTGGAAACACCATATATTTT
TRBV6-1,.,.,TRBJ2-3,CASSEDTRSQNTQYF,TGTGCCAGCAGTGAGGACACCCGCAGTCAGAATACGCAGTATTTT
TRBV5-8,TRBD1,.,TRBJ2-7,CASSLRSGQGYEQYF,TGTGCCAGCAGCTTGCGCTCGGGACAGGGCTACGAGCAGTACTTC
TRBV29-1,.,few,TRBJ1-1,CSVDAAGASITEAFF,TGCAGCGTTGACGCTGCGGGGGCGAGCATCACTGAAGCTTTCTTT
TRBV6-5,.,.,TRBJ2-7,CASSGRGINYEQYF,TGTGCCAGCAGCGGCCGGGGTATTAACTACGAGCAGTACTTC
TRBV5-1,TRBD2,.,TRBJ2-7,CASSEGLASYEQYF,TGCGCCAGCAGCGAGGGACTAGCGTCGTACGAGCAGTACTTC